The clone carrying this T cell receptor beta chain was seen ten or more times. The antigen is undetermined. The record originates from a study of T cell repertoires in cytomegalovirus infection. Study context: Indicated by public TCR beta signatures were CMV infection and matching HLA type. Overall study results and limits: HLA-C-restricted CMV clonotypes gave the most frequent clonotype in two of eight donors. Cumulated frequencies of public TCR beta families served to identify carriers of CMV plus the relevant HLA.

TCRdb fed the reads into MiXCR, producing one record per CDR3 protein. This table holds around 280,000 distinct CDR3 sequences, around 15% found once. The receptor was isolated from a human donor in good health (CMV status not recorded). Some clones in this sample may be carry-over from other donors' samples. Sequencing was performed on PBMCs.

CDR3 amino acids: CASSPLGDSFTDTQYF. The CDR3 coding sequence is TGTGCCAGCAGCCCCCTAGGGGACTCTTTCACAGATACGCAGTATTTT. The chain is built from TRBV7-2 and TRBJ2-3, with D possibly TRBD2 on 6 matching bases. The germline gives CDR1 SGHTA, CDR2 FQGNSA. V was clipped by 5 bases and J by 2 bases, with 17 bases between them. The CDR3 is made up of 16 amino acids.